This is a list of T cell receptor beta chains from one sample in a study of T-cell reconstitution after alpha-beta-depleted transplantation in children. TCRdb re-called the PCR reads through MiXCR, storing one row per CDR3 protein. The table includes 200,000 to 250,000 distinct CDR3 sequences, 8% to 9.5% detected once. Sequenced material: PBMCs from the stem cell graft donor, taken from the stem cell graft. All receptors come from a human donor who donated a stem cell graft to a child with acute lymphoblastic leukemia. Both conserved end residues are part of each CDR3. D genes are given only for firm matches. The size of a clone is reported for some rows only, either as once, few or many, or as a class for expanded clones.

j_gene	d_gene	abundance	v_gene	CDR3aa	CDR3nt
TRBJ2-1	TRBD2	.	TRBV10-1	CASQPGGVRNEQFF	TGCGCCAGCCAACCGGGGGGTGTAAGGAATGAGCAGTTCTTC
TRBJ2-7	.	.	TRBV14	CASSYFVPGSSSYEQYF	TGTGCCAGCAGCTACTTCGTACCAGGGAGTTCCTCCTACGAGCAGTACTTC
TRBJ2-3	TRBD1	few	TRBV5-1	CASSSTGTGIDTQYF	TGCGCCAGCAGCTCAACCGGGACAGGGATTGATACGCAGTATTTT
TRBJ2-1	.	.	TRBV27	CASSHSGVQNEQFF	TGTGCCAGCAGTCACTCCGGGGTACAAAATGAGCAGTTCTTC
TRBJ2-7	TRBD1	.	TRBV6-5	CASSYEGALAREQYF	TGTGCCAGCAGTTACGAGGGGGCCTTAGCTCGGGAGCAGTACTTC
TRBJ2-2	.	many	TRBV12-3/TRBV12-4	CASSPMGQRELFF	TGTGCCAGCAGCCCGATGGGGCAGAGGGAGCTGTTTTTT
TRBJ2-7	.	many	TRBV6-5	CASSYDQAGYEQYF	TGTGCCAGCAGTTACGATCAGGCGGGCTACGAGCAGTACTTC
TRBJ1-5	.	few	TRBV18	CASSPESNSNQPQHF	TGTGCCAGCTCACCAGAGTCGAATAGCAATCAGCCCCAGCATTTT
TRBJ2-3	TRBD1	many	TRBV11-2	CASSSRPGQGARDTQYF	TGTGCCAGCAGCTCGAGACCGGGACAGGGGGCGCGAGATACGCAGTATTTT
TRBJ1-5	.	.	TRBV12-3/TRBV12-4	CASSLLVDQPQHF	TGTGCCAGCAGTTTATTGGTAGATCAGCCCCAGCATTTT
TRBJ2-1	.	many	TRBV9	CASSVATVPEQFF	TGTGCCAGCAGCGTAGCTACCGTTCCTGAGCAGTTCTTC
TRBJ2-1	.	many	TRBV6-5	CASSSMRPSYNEQFF	TGTGCCAGCAGTTCTATGCGGCCCTCCTACAATGAGCAGTTCTTC
TRBJ1-6	.	.	TRBV7-9	CASSVLGQLDSPLHF	TGTGCCAGCTCAGTACTAGGACAGCTTGATTCACCCCTCCACTTT
TRBJ2-1	.	many	TRBV5-1	CASNGLNSYNEQFF	TGCGCCAGCAATGGCCTAAACTCCTACAATGAGCAGTTCTTC
TRBJ1-1	.	few	TRBV20-1	CSAMKYGVGITEAFF	TGCAGTGCAATGAAGTACGGAGTTGGGATCACTGAAGCTTTCTTT
TRBJ1-1	TRBD1	.	TRBV7-2	CASSMDRGWDTEAFF	TGTGCCAGCAGCATGGACAGGGGTTGGGACACTGAAGCTTTCTTT
TRBJ1-6	.	.	TRBV5-1	CASSLDDSPLHF	TGCGCCAGCAGCTTGGATGATTCACCCCTCCACTTT
TRBJ2-2	TRBD1	many	TRBV25-1	CASSEGDRDTGELFF	TGTGCCAGCAGTGAAGGGGACAGGGACACCGGGGAGCTGTTTTTT
TRBJ1-1	.	few	TRBV20-1	CSCGDTEAFF	TGCAGCTGCGGAGACACTGAAGCTTTCTTT
TRBJ1-4	TRBD1	.	TRBV12-3/TRBV12-4	CASSPGTGVEKLFF	TGTGCCAGCAGTCCCGGGACAGGGGTCGAAAAACTGTTTTTT
TRBJ2-3	.	few	TRBV4-1	CASSQSNSRGTDTQYF	TGCGCCAGCAGCCAATCCAACTCGCGGGGTACAGATACGCAGTATTTT
TRBJ2-1	.	many	TRBV4-2	CASSQGTRQGSYNEQFF	TGTGCCAGCAGCCAAGGGACAAGACAAGGCTCCTACAATGAGCAGTTCTTC
TRBJ2-2	TRBD2	few	TRBV5-1	CAGRLADNGELFF	TGCGCCGGCAGGCTAGCGGACAACGGGGAGCTGTTTTTT
TRBJ1-6	TRBD1	few	TRBV6-1	CASSLNRGRPIPLHF	TGTGCCAGCAGCCTCAACAGGGGCCGCCCAATACCCCTCCACTTT
TRBJ2-7	TRBD2	many	TRBV4-1	CASSISGGSTYEQYF	TGCGCCAGCAGCATTAGCGGGGGGTCCACCTACGAGCAGTACTTC
TRBJ1-4	.	few	TRBV5-1	CASSESTRDEKLFF	TGCGCCAGCAGCGAATCTACGAGAGACGAAAAACTGTTTTTT
TRBJ1-2	TRBD1	few	TRBV5-1	CASSSGTGSISYGYTF	TGCGCCAGCAGCTCCGGGACAGGGTCTATCAGCTATGGCTACACCTTC
TRBJ2-7	.	many	TRBV7-9	CASGAGPNEQYF	TGTGCCAGCGGGGCGGGTCCCAACGAGCAGTACTTC
TRBJ1-2	TRBD1	many	TRBV6-1	CASSEGQGSNYGYTF	TGTGCCAGCAGTGAGGGACAGGGTTCTAACTATGGCTACACCTTC
TRBJ1-3	.	many	TRBV3-1	CASSQEQNTIYF	TGTGCCAGCAGCCAGGAACAAAACACCATATATTTT
TRBJ2-7	.	.	TRBV11-3	CASSEESVSTYEQYF	TGTGCCAGCAGCGAGGAGTCAGTGAGCACCTACGAGCAGTACTTC
TRBJ1-6	.	.	TRBV5-1	CASSLDRPVDPLHF	TGCGCCAGCAGCCTGGACCGCCCGGTAGATCCCCTCCACTTT
TRBJ2-5	TRBD1	many	TRBV20-1	CSVRGYQETQYF	TGCAGTGTCAGGGGGTACCAAGAGACCCAGTACTTC
TRBJ2-1	TRBD1	.	TRBV7-1	CASSPGQPFEQFF	TGTGCCAGCAGCCCGGGACAGCCCTTTGAGCAGTTCTTC
TRBJ2-3	.	.	TRBV4-3	CASSQNRLAVGAQYF	TGCGCCAGCAGCCAAAATCGCCTAGCTGTGGGGGCGCAGTATTTT
TRBJ1-5	.	.	TRBV5-1	CASRADLNSNQPQHF	TGCGCCAGCAGGGCCGACTTGAATAGCAATCAGCCCCAGCATTTT
TRBJ1-4	.	.	TRBV12-3/TRBV12-4	CASSPTVNEKLFF	TGTGCCAGCAGTCCTACAGTGAATGAAAAACTGTTTTTT
TRBJ1-2	.	few	TRBV20-1	CSARGLWGGADIDYGYTF	TGCAGTGCTAGAGGGTTGTGGGGCGGGGCCGACATAGACTATGGCTACACCTTC
TRBJ2-7	TRBD2	few	TRBV27	CASSLLLAGTPYEQYF	TGTGCCAGCAGTTTATTACTAGCGGGGACACCCTACGAGCAGTACTTC
TRBJ2-7	.	few	TRBV6-1	CASSVTQTYEQYF	TGTGCCAGCAGTGTGACCCAGACCTACGAGCAGTACTTC
TRBJ1-1	TRBD1	.	TRBV9	CASSGGGTGVSEAFF	TGTGCCAGCAGCGGGGGGGGGACAGGGGTTTCTGAAGCTTTCTTT
TRBJ2-5	.	many	TRBV20-1	CSASSPTGETQYF	TGCAGTGCTAGTTCGCCTACCGGAGAGACCCAGTACTTC
TRBJ2-5	.	.	TRBV18	CASSPPIQEDTQETQYF	TGTGCCAGCTCACCACCGATACAGGAGGATACTCAAGAGACCCAGTACTTC
TRBJ2-7	.	many	TRBV20-1	CSAGGGGEQYF	TGCAGTGCTGGAGGGGGTGGCGAGCAGTACTTC
TRBJ1-1	.	few	TRBV7-2	CASSLNLGAGKAFF	TGTGCCAGCAGCTTAAACCTTGGAGCGGGGAAAGCTTTCTTT
TRBJ2-1	.	few	TRBV6-2/TRBV6-3	CASSSDGNEQFF	TGTGCCAGCAGTTCGGACGGGAATGAGCAGTTCTTC
TRBJ2-6	.	.	TRBV20-1	CSARGGPVSGANVLTF	TGCAGTGCTAGAGGGGGCCCCGTCTCTGGGGCCAACGTCCTGACTTTC
TRBJ1-3	TRBD1	many	TRBV7-2	CASSPLTGGSRNTIYF	TGTGCCAGCAGCCCGCTGACAGGGGGCAGTCGAAACACCATATATTTT
TRBJ2-5	.	.	TRBV5-1	CASSLNLEKVQETQYF	TGCGCCAGCAGCTTGAACTTAGAGAAAGTTCAAGAGACCCAGTACTTC
TRBJ2-2	TRBD1	many	TRBV29-1	CSVGQGPTNTGELFF	TGCAGCGTGGGACAGGGGCCTACGAACACCGGGGAGCTGTTTTTT
TRBJ2-7	.	.	TRBV7-2	CATTAGWEQYF	TGTGCCACTACGGCGGGTTGGGAGCAGTACTTC
TRBJ2-7	.	.	TRBV12-3/TRBV12-4	CASSFEGIWYEQYF	TGTGCCAGCAGTTTTGAGGGTATCTGGTACGAGCAGTACTTC
TRBJ2-7	TRBD2	many	TRBV4-2	CASSQRLADSYEQYF	TGTGCCAGCAGCCAAAGACTAGCGGACTCCTACGAGCAGTACTTC
TRBJ1-5	TRBD1	.	TRBV5-8	CASSSGQGFNQPQHF	TGTGCCAGCAGCTCGGGACAGGGGTTCAATCAGCCCCAGCATTTT
TRBJ2-7	TRBD1	many	TRBV5-6	CASRPGQGFYEQYF	TGTGCCAGCAGGCCGGGACAGGGATTCTACGAGCAGTACTTC
TRBJ1-1	.	.	TRBV7-8	CASSLIGRRNTEAFF	TGTGCCAGCAGCTTAATTGGGCGGCGGAACACTGAAGCTTTCTTT
TRBJ2-1	.	many	TRBV10-2	CASRVGAPYNEQFF	TGCGCCAGCAGAGTGGGGGCCCCCTACAATGAGCAGTTCTTC
TRBJ2-1	TRBD2	.	TRBV27	CASSRGGYHNEQFF	TGTGCCAGCAGCCGGGGGGGGTACCACAATGAGCAGTTCTTC
TRBJ2-1	TRBD1	many	TRBV12-3/TRBV12-4	CASSFPGQGSYNEQFF	TGTGCCAGCAGTTTCCCGGGACAGGGTTCGTACAATGAGCAGTTCTTC